This record looks at one TCR beta chain sequence and its context. Followed longitudinally, the Seattle patients had been enrolled during active infection. The data were produced by immunoSEQ multiplex PCR, yet TCRdb's version contains in-frame clones alone and is incomplete. The sample has approximately 300,000 clones, around 90% seen once. These data are taken from a study of blood T cell repertoires in COVID-19. Looking at the study overall: The cDNA or gDNA used as material had been derived from T cells, B-cell-depleted T cells, or PBMCs.

The CDR3 spans 15 residues. Trimming left V 2 bases short and J 0 bases short, with 8 bases between. Per the germline V gene, CDR1 is MRHNA and CDR2 is SNTAGT. V is TRBV6-4 and J is TRBJ2-1, with no clear D. The clonotype originates from a woman in her twenties or thirties with COVID-19, enrolled during active disease. The material sequenced was peripheral blood. CDR3 DNA: TGTGCCAGCAGTGACGAGGCGAACTCCTACAATGAGCAGTTCTTC. Amino acids: CASSDEANSYNEQFF.